Below are 23 T cell receptor beta chains sequenced from a single sample in a study of T-cell memory formation after mild COVID-19. TCRdb re-called the 5' RACE reads with MiXCR, one entry per CDR3 protein. This table holds about 470,000 distinct CDR3 sequences, around 27% found once. Material for sequencing was PBMCs or a T cell subset sorted from them (not recorded which). These receptors all stem from an adult woman who had mild COVID-19 (a few samples of this study predate the infection). Cell type and time point are not known.

The chain is built from TRBV18 and TRBJ2-1; D is uncertain. CDR1 and CDR2 (germline): KGHSH, LQKENI. Trimming left V 0 bases short and J 6 bases short, with 9 bases between. The CDR3 sequence is 14 residues long. CDR3 coding DNA: TGTGCCAGCTCACCACCGAATTGGGTCAATGAGCAGTTCTTC. It is translated as CASSPPNWVNEQFF.

This rearrangement joins TRBV6-2 or TRBV6-3 to TRBJ1-2, with D tentatively TRBD1 (5 bases). Trimming removed 2 bases from V and 2 bases from J, with 6 bases in between. This CDR3 region has 13 residues. CDR1 MNHEY and CDR2 SVGEGT come from the germline V gene. The CDR3 DNA sequence: TGTGCCAGCAGTTACCGGGACAACTATGGCTACACCTTC. As protein: CASSYRDNYGYTF.

This clonotype turned up a few times. The chain carries TRBV12-3 or TRBV12-4 and TRBJ2-1; no firm D call. The CDR3 length is 17 residues. Trimming stripped 3 bases from V and 2 bases from J, with 17 bases between. Here the CDR3 reads CASSFTPIVPTYNEQFF. The CDR3, as DNA: TGTGCCAGCAGTTTTACCCCTATAGTCCCCACCTACAATGAGCAGTTCTTC.

The sample holds many counts of this clonotype. CDR3 DNA: TGCGCCAGCGCGGCCGGACACGGCCTAGAGACCCAGTACTTC. This translates into CASAAGHGLETQYF. The chain has TRBV5-1 and TRBJ2-5, with D perhaps TRBD1 (5 bases). The germline CDR1 and CDR2 sequences are SGHRS and YFSETQ. The CDR3 extends over 14 amino acids. V gave up 7 bases and J gave up 4 bases, with 17 bases separating them.

V is TRBV29-1 and J is TRBJ2-3, with 9 bases aligning to TRBD2. Germline V gives CDR1 SQVTM, CDR2 ANQGSEA. The CDR3 extends over 13 amino acids. The V gene end was trimmed by 8 bases and the J gene end by 3 bases; junction bases not matched to a gene: 6. This CDR3 is CSWREGVTDTQYF. The CDR3 nucleotides are TGCAGCTGGCGGGAGGGCGTAACAGATACGCAGTATTTT.

The rearrangement uses TRBV7-9 and TRBJ2-1; perhaps TRBD1 as D (6 bases). The CDR3 length is 14 residues. V was cut by 5 bases and J by 5 bases, with 13 bases left in between. CDR1 is SEHNR and CDR2 is FQNEAQ in the germline V gene (reference sequence). CDR3 nucleotides: TGTGCCAGCAGCACCCGGACAGAAAACAATGAGCAGTTCTTC. Translating gives CASSTRTENNEQFF.

In its sample, this clonotype was seen many times. The chain employs TRBV28 and TRBJ2-7, with 7 bases matching TRBD1. This CDR3 is 13 amino acids long. Germline assignment: CDR1 MDHEN and CDR2 SYDVKM. The junction had 6 bases not matched to a gene; V was cut back by 8 bases and J by 2 bases. This CDR3 reads CASGPGQTYEQYF. The CDR3 DNA reads TGTGCCAGCGGACCGGGACAGACCTACGAGCAGTACTTC.

This clonotype was observed many times. V usage is TRBV12-3 or TRBV12-4 and J usage is TRBJ2-6; unclear D gene. Trimming stripped 7 bases from V and 1 base from J, with 11 bases between. The CDR3 sequence is 15 residues long. CDR3 sequence reads: CASTLTESGANVLTF. DNA for the CDR3: TGTGCCAGCACCCTAACGGAGTCTGGGGCCAACGTCCTGACTTTC.

V is TRBV3-1 and J is TRBJ2-7, with no clear D. Trimming shortened V by 3 bases and J by 6 bases, and 9 bases separated the two germline ends. CDR1 LGHDT and CDR2 YNNKEL come from the germline V gene (reference sequence). The CDR3 has 12 residues. Written as DNA, the CDR3 is TGTGCCAGCAGCCATGCCTGGGGCGAGCAGTACTTC. The encoded protein is CASSHAWGEQYF.

The CDR3 region has the DNA TGCAGCGTTGTGGCTCAGAATAGAGATACGCAGTATTTT. Translated: CSVVAQNRDTQYF. The gene calls are TRBV29-1 and TRBJ2-3; the D is unclear. The germline gives CDR1 SQVTM, CDR2 ANQGSEA. The CDR3 has 13 residues. V lost 4 bases to trimming and J lost 5 bases, with 13 bases between them.

The chain joins TRBV14 to TRBJ1-2, with D unclear. Germline CDR1 is SGHDN and CDR2 is FVKESK. The ends were cut back, 2 bases at V and 0 bases at J, with 10 bases in the middle. This CDR3 comprises 15 residues. For the CDR3, the DNA is TGTGCCAGCAGCCAAATTACAGAAGCTAACTATGGCTACACCTTC. It translates to CASSQITEANYGYTF.

V is TRBV6-2 or TRBV6-3 and J is TRBJ2-3; TRBD2 matches at 8 bases. J gave up 4 bases and V 6 bases, and 6 bases lay outside the gene matches. The CDR3 spans 14 residues. Germline loops: CDR1 MNHEY, CDR2 SVGEGT. The DNA of the CDR3 is TGTGCCAGCAGATCAATCGGGAGGGCAGATACGCAGTATTTT. Protein sequence: CASRSIGRADTQYF.

The rearrangement uses TRBV4-1 and TRBJ2-1; the D is unclear. Germline V lookup: CDR1 MGHRA, CDR2 YSYEKL. The CDR3 sequence is 15 residues long. The germline V and J ends were trimmed by 2 bases and 1 base, with 9 bases remaining between them. The DNA of the CDR3 is TGCGCCAGCAGCCAAATTTCCATGTCCTACAATGAGCAGTTCTTC. This gives the protein CASSQISMSYNEQFF.

Note on this clonotype: The conserved phenylalanine or tryptophan is not found at the CDR3 terminus, so this likely reflects a read error. The DNA is left out, because the CDR3 cannot be placed on it with certainty; the CDR3 is given as TCRdb lists it. This sequence joins TRBV6-6 and TRBJ2-1; the table assigns TRBD1, which was not confirmed against the DNA. The CDR3 has 11 amino acids, counting both end residues. Germline V CDR1 and CDR2: MNHNY, SVGAGI (reference sequence). The CDR3 reads CASSRRDRAAL.

This clonotype was observed a handful of times. The V call is TRBV6-5, the J call TRBJ2-3, with D unresolved. CDR3 length: 15 residues. Trimming left V 0 bases short and J 4 bases short, with 11 bases between. Germline V gene lookup returns CDR1 MNHEY and CDR2 SVGAGI. This chain's CDR3 is CASSYSAIRPDTQYF. The CDR3, as DNA: TGTGCCAGCAGTTACTCGGCCATTAGGCCAGATACGCAGTATTTT.

This clonotype has a handful of counts. This chain links TRBV5-1 with TRBJ1-1; 9 bases align to TRBD1. The CDR3 is 18 residues long. Looked up from germline, CDR1 is SGHRS and CDR2 is YFSETQ. V lost 3 bases, J lost 1 base, and 13 bases stayed unmatched. CDR3 sequence reads: CASSWQRTGDKPNTEAFF. CDR3 nucleotides: TGCGCCAGCAGCTGGCAACGGACAGGGGACAAACCGAACACTGAAGCTTTCTTT. Complete variable domain (other parts from reference TRBV5-1 and TRBJ1-1): KAGVTQTPRYLIKTRGQQVTLSCSPISGHRSVSWYQQTPGQGLQFLFEYFSETQRNKGNFPGRFSGRQFSNSRSEMNVSTLELGDSALYLCASSWQRTGDKPNTEAFFGQGTRLTVV.

The chain carries TRBV11-2 and TRBJ2-1; a weak D match, TRBD1 (6 bases). Germline CDR1 SGHAT, CDR2 FQNNGV. The CDR3 length is 15 residues. V lost 1 base and J 9 bases, leaving 16 bases between the germline ends. CDR3 sequence: CASSLVFGRGAEQFF. In DNA form, the CDR3 reads TGTGCCAGCAGCTTAGTATTCGGCAGGGGCGCTGAGCAGTTCTTC.

This chain uses TRBV6-5 with TRBJ2-2; 8 nucleotides align to TRBD2. Germline V gene data show CDR1 as MNHEY and CDR2 as SVGAGI. The CDR3 contains 16 residues. Trimming removed 5 bases from V and 5 bases from J; junction bases left unmatched: 10. CDR3 protein: CASSPPGGAITGELFF. CDR3 in DNA: TGTGCCAGCAGTCCACCCGGGGGGGCGATAACCGGGGAGCTGTTTTTT.

This clonotype was picked up a small number of times. The rearrangement joins TRBV3-1 to TRBJ2-7; 9 bases align to TRBD2. Losses at the gene ends were 4 bases for V and 6 bases for J; bases not matched to a gene: 16. The CDR3 totals 17 residues. The germline V gene encodes CDR1 LGHDT and CDR2 YNNKEL (reference sequence). The CDR3, as DNA: TGTGCCAGCAGCCGGATATCCGAAGGTCTAGCGGGATCCGAGCAGTACTTC. Translation gives CASSRISEGLAGSEQYF.

This clonotype occurred many times. The chain has TRBV2 and TRBJ1-6, with a tentative D call TRBD1 (5 bases). The germline V and J ends were trimmed by 1 base and 7 bases, with 14 bases remaining between them. This CDR3 has 16 residues. From germline, CDR1 is SNHLY and CDR2 FYNNEI. For the CDR3, the DNA is TGTGCCAGCAGTGAAGGGTGGGGCAGAACAAATTCACCCCTCCACTTT. Amino acids: CASSEGWGRTNSPLHF.

The J gene is TRBJ2-3, the V gene TRBV4-3; D gene unclear. V gave up 1 base and J gave up 6 bases, with 14 bases separating them. The CDR3 covers 15 residues. Looked up from germline, CDR1 is LGHNA and CDR2 is YSLEER. The CDR3 nucleotides are TGCGCCAGCAGCCAAGCAGCAGTGGTAGTGGATACGCAGTATTTT. It translates to CASSQAAVVVDTQYF.

The chain carries TRBV3-1 and TRBJ2-5, with D unresolved. V lost 0 bases, J lost 1 base, and 9 bases lay in between. The CDR3 sequence is 15 residues long. The V gene's germline CDR1 is LGHDT and CDR2 YNNKEL (reference sequence). CDR3 loop: CASSQDYGVQETQYF. The CDR3 region has the DNA TGTGCCAGCAGCCAAGATTACGGAGTCCAAGAGACCCAGTACTTC.

The rearrangement uses TRBV24-1 and TRBJ2-1; possibly TRBD2 for D (6 bases). With 9 bases removed from V and 6 bases from J, the gap between germline ends came to 11 bases. CDR1 and CDR2 from the germline V gene are KGHDR and SFDVKD. The CDR3 runs to 12 residues. The CDR3 loop reads CATAMTSNEQFF. For the CDR3, the DNA is TGTGCCACCGCAATGACTAGCAATGAGCAGTTCTTC.